This T cell receptor (beta chain) derives from a study of identical twins. As to this clonotype: As yet, its antigen is unknown.

General study findings and limits: When twins shared out-of-frame alpha sequences, those sequences had excess low generation probability. Weaker excess twin sharing was observed in beta out-of-frame sequences.

Template switching introduced a universal primer site, and the cDNA bore unique molecular identifiers. One entry per CDR3 protein, called by TCRdb with MiXCR from the 5' RACE reads. The sample lists 350,000 to 600,000 distinct CDR3 sequences, 11% to 15% seen once, with approximately 0.52% in the top ten. Trimming left V 5 bases short and J 6 bases short, with 11 bases between. This CDR3 has 14 amino acids. In germline, CDR1 is MDHEN, CDR2 SYDVKM. The sample also formed part of further work on yellow fever vaccine responses in identical twins.

The material sequenced was CD4+ T cells sorted from blood. The source of this sequence is a woman under 30 in good health. V is TRBV28 and J is TRBJ1-6; D may be TRBD1 (5 bases). CDR3 protein: CASSPLGGNSPLHF. As DNA, the CDR3 is TGTGCCAGCAGTCCCCTGGGGGGTAATTCACCCCTCCACTTT.